These 16 T cell receptor beta chains share one sample of origin, sequenced in a study of PD-L1 blockade in urothelial cancer. Sequencing was performed with immunoSEQ multiplex PCR; in TCRdb, only in-frame clones are kept and a portion is missing. Of roughly 16,000 clones in the sample, roughly 87% were seen once. Sequences were derived from PBMCs, sampled around atezolizumab (anti-PD-L1) treatment. These receptors all stem from a man aged 45-65 years with urothelial cancer.

This clone was detected only once. The rearrangement joins TRBV30 to TRBJ1-5; D not certain. Germline V CDR1 and CDR2: GTSNPN, SVGIG (reference sequence). The CDR3 length is 15 residues. V lost 0 bases to trimming and J lost 5 bases, with 14 bases between them. The CDR3 nucleotides read TGTGCCTGGAGTGTACTAGGCAGCCTAGATCAGCCCCAGCATTTT. It is translated as CAWSVLGSLDQPQHF.

In this sample, this clone turned up once. The V call is TRBV19, the J call TRBJ2-3; the match to TRBD2 covers 9 bases. V was pared by 3 bases and J by 1 base, with 5 bases of the junction left unmatched. This CDR3 has 16 residues. Looked up from germline, CDR1 is LNHDA and CDR2 is SQIVND (reference sequence). The CDR3 region is CASSISLAGGTDTQYF. CDR3 DNA: TGTGCCAGTAGTATTTCCTTAGCGGGGGGCACAGATACGCAGTATTTT.

This chain connects TRBV7-9 to TRBJ1-2; D unresolved. The length of the CDR3 is 15 residues. The V end lost 5 bases, the J end lost 0 bases, and 13 bases lay between the germline ends. Germline CDR1 reads SEHNR; CDR2 reads FQNEAQ (reference sequence). In DNA form, the CDR3 reads TGTGCCAGCAGCCCGACTGCGGTGTCTAACTATGGCTACACCTTC. The encoded protein is CASSPTAVSNYGYTF. Based on the CDR3 plus reference TRBV7-9 and TRBJ1-2, the full variable domain is DTGVSQNPRHKITKRGQNVTFRCDPISEHNRLYWYRQTLGQGPEFLTYFQNEAQLEKSRLLSDRFSAERPKGSFSTLEIQRTEQGDSAMYLCASSPTAVSNYGYTFGSGTRLTVV.

The rearrangement links TRBV6-5 to TRBJ2-2; D is possibly TRBD1 (6 bases). Germline V gene sequence: CDR1 MNHEY, CDR2 SVGAGI. Trimming stripped 7 bases from V and 6 bases from J, with 15 bases between. The CDR3 extends over 14 amino acids. CDR3 bases: TGTGCCAGCAAACGCGAGGGGGTTTCCGGGGAGCTGTTTTTT. Translated, it gives CASKREGVSGELFF.

This clone was recorded a few times. DNA of the CDR3: TGTGCCATCCCCGGCGACCCTAGCGGGATGGGGGAGCAGTACTTC. Encoded protein: CAIPGDPSGMGEQYF. The chain combines TRBV2 with TRBJ2-7, with 9 bases matching TRBD2. This CDR3 has 15 amino acids. The V gene's germline CDR1 is SNHLY and CDR2 FYNNEI. J was trimmed by 7 bases and V by 10 bases; bases with no gene match: 17.

The J gene is TRBJ1-5, the V gene TRBV5-6; no clear D gene. There are 15 residues in the CDR3. Trimming removed 0 bases at V and 6 bases at J, with 13 bases between. The germline V gene has CDR1 SGHDT and CDR2 YYEEEE. The CDR3 sequence: CASSLAGGYPQPQHF. DNA of the CDR3: TGTGCCAGCAGCTTGGCCGGAGGGTATCCTCAGCCCCAGCATTTT.

The chain is built from TRBV9 and TRBJ1-1, with 8 bases lining up with TRBD1. Germline V gene sequence: CDR1 SGDLS, CDR2 YYNGEE. This CDR3 has 16 amino acids. With V trimmed by 0 bases and J by 4 bases, 8 bases remained unmatched. CDR3 amino acids: CASSVVGRGPITEAFF. In DNA, the CDR3 is TGTGCCAGCAGCGTAGTTGGCAGGGGGCCAATCACTGAAGCTTTCTTT.

The chain combines TRBV30 with TRBJ2-3; 7 nucleotides agree with TRBD1. The CDR3 runs to 15 residues. CDR1 and CDR2 (germline): GTSNPN, SVGIG (reference sequence). V gave up 3 bases and J gave up 5 bases; unmatched junction bases: 11. The CDR3 here is CAWSHRGPLRDTQYF. The CDR3 DNA reads TGTGCCTGGAGCCACAGGGGCCCCTTAAGAGATACGCAGTATTTT.

V is TRBV2 and J is TRBJ2-5; a possible D gene is TRBD1 (5 bases). Trimming removed 7 bases from V and 0 bases from J, with 12 bases in between. This CDR3 region has 14 residues. Germline V gives CDR1 SNHLY, CDR2 FYNNEI. CDR3 loop: CASKFGRDQETQYF. The CDR3 coding sequence is TGTGCCAGCAAGTTCGGCAGGGACCAAGAGACCCAGTACTTC.

This clone was observed a single time. This rearrangement joins TRBV6-4 to TRBJ2-1, with 7 bases fitting TRBD2. The CDR3 is made up of 18 amino acids. Per the germline V gene, CDR1 is MRHNA and CDR2 is SNTAGT. With 5 bases clipped from V and 9 bases from J, the junction kept 22 bases outside the gene matches. This CDR3 is CASSKGPLGLAATSEQFF. The CDR3 DNA sequence: TGTGCCAGCAGTAAGGGCCCCCTGGGCCTAGCGGCTACAAGTGAGCAGTTCTTC.

This chain joins TRBV4-1 and TRBJ2-2, with 10 bases lining up with TRBD2. Trimming cost V 4 bases and J 6 bases; bases outside gene matches: 5. This CDR3 is built from 15 residues. The V gene's germline CDR1 is MGHRA and CDR2 YSYEKL. Written as DNA, the CDR3 is TGCGCCAGCAGCCGCGGGACTAGCGTTTCCGGGGAGCTGTTTTTT. Its protein is CASSRGTSVSGELFF.

The genes are TRBV29-1 and TRBJ2-1; 7 positions match TRBD1. V lost 5 bases and J lost 9; bases outside the gene matches: 13. Germline values: CDR1 SQVTM, CDR2 ANQGSEA. This CDR3 region has 14 residues. The CDR3 reads CSVPTGFPMGEQFF. The CDR3 coding sequence is TGCAGCGTTCCGACAGGGTTCCCCATGGGTGAGCAGTTCTTC.

The chain carries TRBV5-4 and TRBJ1-4, with 7 bases matching TRBD1. CDR1 SGHNT and CDR2 YYREEE come from the germline V gene (reference sequence). The CDR3 runs to 16 residues. Unmatched junction bases numbered 4, after V lost 0 bases and J lost 2 bases. The CDR3 sequence: CASSLDRGFTNEKLFF. In DNA form, the CDR3 reads TGTGCCAGCAGCTTGGACAGGGGATTCACTAATGAAAAACTGTTTTTT.

The chain couples TRBV29-1 to TRBJ1-1; 7 positions agree with TRBD1. The length of the CDR3 is 15 residues. V lost 4 bases to trimming and J lost 7 bases; unmatched junction nucleotides: 15. Germline V gene sequence: CDR1 SQVTM, CDR2 ANQGSEA. This chain's CDR3 is CSVGPSTGTIGEAFF. CDR3 coding DNA: TGCAGCGTTGGACCGTCGACAGGGACCATCGGTGAAGCTTTCTTT.

This sequence joins TRBV10-1 and TRBJ2-7; possible D gene TRBD1, 6 bases. The CDR3 consists of 14 residues. Germline CDR1 reads WNHNN; CDR2 reads SYGVQD (reference sequence). V lost 0 bases and J 2 bases, leaving 8 bases between the germline ends. The CDR3 bases are TGCGCCAGCAGTGAGTCAGGACAGACCTACGAGCAGTACTTC. Translated, it gives CASSESGQTYEQYF.

The chain has TRBV6-1 and TRBJ2-7; 7 bases line up with TRBD1. Germline lookup yields CDR1 MNHNS and CDR2 SASEGT. The CDR3 is made up of 14 amino acids. Trimming cost V 5 bases and J 0 bases; bases outside gene matches: 4. CDR3 in amino acids: CASSPDRVSYEQYF. The CDR3 bases are TGTGCCAGCAGTCCCGACAGGGTCTCCTACGAGCAGTACTTC.